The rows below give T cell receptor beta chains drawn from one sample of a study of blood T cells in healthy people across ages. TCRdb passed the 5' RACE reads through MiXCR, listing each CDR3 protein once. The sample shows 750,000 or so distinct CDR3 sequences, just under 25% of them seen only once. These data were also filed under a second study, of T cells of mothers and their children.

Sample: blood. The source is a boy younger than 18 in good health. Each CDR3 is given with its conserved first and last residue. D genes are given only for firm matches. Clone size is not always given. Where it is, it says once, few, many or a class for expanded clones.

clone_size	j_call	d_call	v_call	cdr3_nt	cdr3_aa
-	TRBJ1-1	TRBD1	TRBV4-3	TGCGCCAGCAGCCAAGACTGGACAGGGTGGGGTCGTAACACTGAAGCTTTCTTT	CASSQDWTGWGRNTEAFF
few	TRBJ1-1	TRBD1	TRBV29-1	TGCAGCGTTGACGCGACAGGGGTCACTGAAGCTTTCTTT	CSVDATGVTEAFF
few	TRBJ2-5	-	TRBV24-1	TGTGCCACCAGTGATTTGGGCCAAGAGACCCAGTACTTC	CATSDLGQETQYF
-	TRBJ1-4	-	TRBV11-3	TGTGCCAGCAGCTCCCGGGACACAAATGAAAAACTGTTTTTT	CASSSRDTNEKLFF
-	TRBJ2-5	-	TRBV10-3	TGTGCCATCAGTGAGGTTAGCGGTGAGACCCAGTACTTC	CAISEVSGETQYF
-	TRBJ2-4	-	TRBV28	TGTGCCAGCCAGGAGGGGGATAGAAACATTCAGTACTTC	CASQEGDRNIQYF
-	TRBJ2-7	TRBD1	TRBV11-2	TGTGCCAGCAGCCCGGGGACAGGAGGTTATCACGAGCAGTACTTC	CASSPGTGGYHEQYF
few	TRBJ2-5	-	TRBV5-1	TGCGCCAGCAGCTTGGGGGTAAGGCTCCTCCAAGAGACCCAGTACTTC	CASSLGVRLLQETQYF
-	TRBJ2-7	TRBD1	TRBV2	TGTGCCAGCAGAACTGGACAGGTACTCTACGAGCAGTACTTC	CASRTGQVLYEQYF
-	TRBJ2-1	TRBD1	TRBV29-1	TGCAGCGTTTCGGGACAGTCCTACAATGAGCAGTTCTTC	CSVSGQSYNEQFF
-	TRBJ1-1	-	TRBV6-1	TGTGCCAGCAACGGGGGTCACTTAGAAGCTTTCTTT	CASNGGHLEAFF
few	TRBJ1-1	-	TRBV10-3	TGTGCCATCAGTGGGGGGGCCCTCACTGAAGCTTTCTTT	CAISGGALTEAFF
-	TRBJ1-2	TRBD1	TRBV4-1	TGCGCCAGCAGCCAAGGATTGGGGGGACAGGGGATAGGCTACACCTTC	CASSQGLGGQGIGYTF
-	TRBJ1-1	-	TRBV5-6	TGTGCCAGCAGCTTGATCGGGGTAACTGAAGCTTTCTTT	CASSLIGVTEAFF
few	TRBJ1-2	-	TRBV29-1	TGCAGCGTCTTGGGACTCTATGGCTACACCTTC	CSVLGLYGYTF
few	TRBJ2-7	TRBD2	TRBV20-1	TGCAGTGCTAGAGATCCCAGCGGGAGCTCCTACGAGCAGTGCTTC	CSARDPSGSSYEQCF
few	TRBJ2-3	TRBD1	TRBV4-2	TGTGCCAGCAGCCAATTGGGGACAGGGACTACATCTGGTCCGGTTCGAGCGCAGTATTTT	CASSQLGTGTTSGPVRAQYF
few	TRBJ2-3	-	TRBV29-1	TGCAGCGGGGCCGATTTAGGGGCTGCAGATACGCAGTATTTT	CSGADLGAADTQYF
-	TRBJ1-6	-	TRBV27	TGTGCCAGCAGTTTTATAAGGGGAGTAAAGAATTCACCCCTCCACTTT	CASSFIRGVKNSPLHF
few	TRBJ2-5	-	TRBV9	TGTGCCAGCAGCGTAGGGATTGGACTCCCGGTGGAGACCCAGTACTTC	CASSVGIGLPVETQYF
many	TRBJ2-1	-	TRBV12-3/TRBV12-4	TGTGCCAGCAGTTCTCTCGGGAGCTACAATGAGCAGTTCTTC	CASSSLGSYNEQFF
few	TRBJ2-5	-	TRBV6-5	TGTGCCAGCAGCCTGGACTTTTTTGAGACCCAGTACTTC	CASSLDFFETQYF
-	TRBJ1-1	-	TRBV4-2	TGTGCCAGCAGCCAAGTATGGGGGGGCACTGAAGCTTTCTTT	CASSQVWGGTEAFF
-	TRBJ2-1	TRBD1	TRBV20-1	TGCAGTTCTACACCAGGGACAGGGGAGAACAATGAGCAGTTCTTC	CSSTPGTGENNEQFF
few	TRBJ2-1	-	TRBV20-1	TGCAGTGCTGTGCATACCCTGACAGGTGCGAATGAGCAGTTCTTC	CSAVHTLTGANEQFF
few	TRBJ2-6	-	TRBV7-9	TGTGCCAGCAGCCCCGCGGGTGCTGGGGCCAACGTCCTGACTTTC	CASSPAGAGANVLTF
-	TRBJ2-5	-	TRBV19	TGTGCCAGTAGTACCGTGGACAGCCTCATCCAAGAGACCCAGTACTTC	CASSTVDSLIQETQYF
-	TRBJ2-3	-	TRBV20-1	TGCAGTGTCAGAACGACAGATACGCAGTATTTT	CSVRTTDTQYF